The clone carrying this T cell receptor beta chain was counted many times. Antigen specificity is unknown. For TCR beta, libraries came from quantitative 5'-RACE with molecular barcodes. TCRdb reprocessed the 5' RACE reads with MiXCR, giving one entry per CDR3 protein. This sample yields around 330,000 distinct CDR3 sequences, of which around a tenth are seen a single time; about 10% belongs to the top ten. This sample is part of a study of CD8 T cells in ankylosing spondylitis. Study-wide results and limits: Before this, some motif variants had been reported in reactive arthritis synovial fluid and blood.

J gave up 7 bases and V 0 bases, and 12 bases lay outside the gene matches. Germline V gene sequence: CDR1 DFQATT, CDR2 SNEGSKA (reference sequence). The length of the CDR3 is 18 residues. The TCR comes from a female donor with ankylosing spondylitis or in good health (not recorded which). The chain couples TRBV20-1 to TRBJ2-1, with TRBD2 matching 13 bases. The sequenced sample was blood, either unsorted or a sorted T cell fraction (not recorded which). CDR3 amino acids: CSARDLLAGGPALNEQFF. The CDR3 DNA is TGCAGTGCTAGAGATCTACTAGCGGGAGGGCCCGCGTTGAATGAGCAGTTCTTC.